This T cell receptor beta chain appears in the sequencing data of a study of regulatory T cells in long-lasting Graves disease. Per the germline V gene, CDR1 is LNHNV and CDR2 is YYDKDF (reference sequence). The CDR3 is made up of 15 amino acids. Losses at the gene ends were 0 bases for V and 7 bases for J; bases not matched to a gene: 6. In building TCR beta libraries, iRepertoire HTBI primers were used together with Arm-PCR of CDR3 regions. TCRdb ran MiXCR on the multiplex PCR reads and lists one entry per CDR3 protein. The sample holds hundreds of thousands of distinct CDR3 sequences, less than 25% seen once. On this clonotype itself: As yet, its antigen is unknown.

As to time point: persistent/refractory GD, antithyroid drugs over 5 years with positive TRAb. After RNA was extracted from PBMCs, the TCR library was made from it. Tubes containing EDTA received nine milliliters of drawn peripheral blood. Broader study findings: TRBV28, TRBJ1-2 and TRBJ2-5 were favored in persistent disease.

This specimen was peripheral blood mononuclear cells (PBMCs), taken when the disease was refractory, from a patient treated with antithyroid drugs. The receptor was derived from a female donor with Graves disease. J is TRBJ1-5 and V is TRBV15; 7 bases agree with TRBD1. The CDR3 sequence: CATSREDRWGQPQHF. In DNA form, the CDR3 reads TGTGCCACCAGCAGAGAGGACAGGTGGGGGCAGCCCCAGCATTTT.